This record covers a single T cell receptor beta chain. The antigen remains undetermined. TCRdb processed the 5' RACE reads anew with MiXCR; each CDR3 protein has one entry. The sample yields about 390,000 distinct CDR3 sequences, around 24% seen once. This specimen comes from a study of CD8 T cells in ankylosing spondylitis. CDR3 length equals 15 residues. The V gene's germline CDR1 is SGHTA and CDR2 FQGNSA. Deletions cut 3 bases from V and 5 bases from J, with 14 bases between. Study-level findings and limits: Seven to nine highly homologous variants formed a TCR beta motif that appeared characteristic of ankylosing spondylitis blood.

J is TRBJ2-1 and V is TRBV7-2; D remains unclear. Sample: blood, either unsorted or a sorted T cell fraction (not recorded which). This receptor was identified in a male donor with ankylosing spondylitis. CDR3 sequence reads: CASSFRARSDNEQFF. The DNA for the CDR3 is TGTGCCAGCAGCTTTCGAGCTCGTAGTGACAATGAGCAGTTCTTC. Supplemented by reference TRBV7-2 and TRBJ2-1, the full variable domain reads GAGVSQSPSNKVTEKGKDVELRCDPISGHTALYWYRQSLGQGLEFLIYFQGNSAPDKSGLPSDRFSAERTGGSVSTLTIQRTQQEDSAVYLCASSFRARSDNEQFFGPGTRLTVL.